The 5 T cell receptor beta chains given below trace back to one sample, sequenced in a study of CD8 T cells in Susac syndrome. With random hexamers, 0.5 to 1 ug RNA was reverse transcribed. TCRdb recomputed calls from the immunoSEQ multiplex PCR reads with MiXCR, one row per CDR3 protein. The table includes more than 200,000 distinct CDR3 sequences, 94% detected once. Sequencing was carried out using CD4+ T cells from PBMCs. The receptors were gathered from a human donor with Susac syndrome.

The chain has TRBV13 and TRBJ1-2; the match to TRBD1 covers 7 bases. Germline CDR1 reads PRHDT; CDR2 reads FYEKMQ (reference sequence). The CDR3 has 14 amino acids. The ends lost 5 bases at V and 4 bases at J; junction bases unmatched: 7. CDR3 nucleotide sequence: TGTGCCAGCAGCCCACAGGGGCCCGGCTATGGCTACACCTTC. It translates to CASSPQGPGYGYTF.

V and J are TRBV7-2 and TRBJ2-7; D is unclear. Trimming cost V 5 bases and J 4 bases, with 18 bases left between them. The germline CDR1 and CDR2 sequences are SGHTA and FQGNSA. This CDR3 comprises 15 residues. CDR3 protein: CASSPPGFNRYEQYF. The CDR3 nucleotides read TGTGCCAGCAGCCCACCAGGTTTTAATAGGTACGAGCAGTACTTC. The full variable domain, its missing parts supplied by reference TRBV7-2 and TRBJ2-7, is GAGVSQSPSNKVTEKGKDVELRCDPISGHTALYWYRQSLGQGLEFLIYFQGNSAPDKSGLPSDRFSAERTGGSVSTLTIQRTQQEDSAVYLCASSPPGFNRYEQYFGPGTRLTVT.

The chain links TRBV10-3 to TRBJ1-6; D gene uncertain. Germline V gene data show CDR1 as ENHRY and CDR2 as SYGVKD. The CDR3 totals 14 residues. Trimming stripped 7 bases from V and 5 bases from J, with 12 bases between. The CDR3 DNA is TGTGCCATCACGGGTGGAGGGAATAATTCACCCCTCCACTTT. This sequence encodes CAITGGGNNSPLHF.

The chain has TRBV7-2 and TRBJ2-7; TRBD1 is a possible D gene (5 bases). The CDR3 is 14 amino acids. V was cut by 1 base and J by 2 bases, with 9 bases left in between. Looked up from germline, CDR1 is SGHTA and CDR2 is FQGNSA. The CDR3 bases are TGTGCCAGCAGCTTAGACAGGCGTACCTACGAGCAGTACTTC. Its translation is CASSLDRRTYEQYF.

This clonotype was seen a few times. The rearrangement uses TRBV29-1 and TRBJ1-2; D not resolved. Germline CDR1 reads SQVTM; CDR2 reads ANQGSEA. The CDR3 length is 13 residues. Between the trimmed V and J ends, which lost 6 bases and 6 bases, there was a span of 17 bases. The CDR3 here is CSVRPGGFHGYTF. CDR3 nucleotides: TGCAGCGTCCGCCCGGGAGGGTTTCATGGCTACACCTTC.